The source of this T cell receptor beta chain is a study of blood T cell repertoires in COVID-19. About the study: Donors in the United States, Italy and Spain gave samples during acute or convalescent COVID-19. In each case, the material was cDNA or gDNA derived from T cells, B-cell-depleted T cells, or PBMCs.

V dropped 6 bases and J dropped 2; count of bases not matched to a gene: 7. This CDR3 has 16 amino acids. Germline V CDR1 and CDR2: SGHNT, YYREEE (reference sequence). In the original workflow: Amplifying reference gene primers gave estimates of nucleated cell counts. Generated by immunoSEQ multiplex PCR, the TCRdb table keeps only in-frame clones and is missing some. For V, J and clone size, that table is used; D and trimming come from the DNA. The sample consists of about 340,000 clones, about four fifths of them appearing once. Sequencing was performed on peripheral blood. The receptor comes from a man aged 25 to 40 with active or convalescent COVID-19. This rearrangement joins TRBV5-4 to TRBJ2-2, with 10 bases identical to TRBD2. The CDR3 region is CASKTLAGGNTGELFF. The CDR3, as DNA: TGTGCCAGCAAGACTTTAGCGGGAGGTAACACCGGGGAGCTGTTTTTT.